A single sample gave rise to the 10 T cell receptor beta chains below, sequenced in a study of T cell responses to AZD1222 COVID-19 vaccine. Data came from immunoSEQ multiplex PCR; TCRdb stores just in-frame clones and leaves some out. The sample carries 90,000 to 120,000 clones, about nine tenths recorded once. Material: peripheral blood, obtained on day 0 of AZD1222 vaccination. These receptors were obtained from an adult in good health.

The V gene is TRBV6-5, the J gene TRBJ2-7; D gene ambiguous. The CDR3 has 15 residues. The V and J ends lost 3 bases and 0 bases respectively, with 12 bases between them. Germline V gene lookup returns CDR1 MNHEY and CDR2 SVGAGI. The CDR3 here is CASSYSEVGSYEQYF. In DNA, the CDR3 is TGTGCCAGCAGTTATAGTGAGGTTGGCTCCTACGAGCAGTACTTC.

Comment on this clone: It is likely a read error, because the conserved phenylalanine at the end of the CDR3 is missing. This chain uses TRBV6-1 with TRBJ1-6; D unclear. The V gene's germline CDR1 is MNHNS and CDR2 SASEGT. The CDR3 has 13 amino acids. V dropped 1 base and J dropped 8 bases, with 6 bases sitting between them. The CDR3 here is CASSEDRDSPLHL. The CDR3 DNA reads TGTGCCAGCAGTGAAGATCGGGATTCACCCCTCCACCTT.

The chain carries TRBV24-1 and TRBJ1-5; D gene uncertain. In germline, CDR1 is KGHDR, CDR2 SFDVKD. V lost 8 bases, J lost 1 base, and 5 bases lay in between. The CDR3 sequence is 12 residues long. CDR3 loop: CATIRSNQPQHF. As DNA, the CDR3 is TGTGCCACCATTCGGAGCAATCAGCCCCAGCATTTT.

The CDR3 here is CASSVSSTNYGYTF. In DNA form, the CDR3 reads TGTGCCAGCAGCGTCTCGTCCACTAACTATGGCTACACCTTC. The chain links TRBV9 to TRBJ1-2; D gene unclear. The CDR3 sequence is 14 residues long. Germline loops: CDR1 SGDLS, CDR2 YYNGEE. Trimming removed 2 bases at V and 0 bases at J, with 8 bases between.

Here the CDR3 DNA reads TGCGCCAGCAGCTTACAGGGTCAAGGGACTGAAGCTTTCTTT. This sequence encodes CASSLQGQGTEAFF. This chain connects TRBV5-1 to TRBJ1-1, with D possibly being TRBD1 (6 bases). Trimming cost V 2 bases and J 5 bases, with 13 bases left between them. The CDR3 has 14 residues. CDR1 is SGHRS, CDR2 YFSETQ, per germline.

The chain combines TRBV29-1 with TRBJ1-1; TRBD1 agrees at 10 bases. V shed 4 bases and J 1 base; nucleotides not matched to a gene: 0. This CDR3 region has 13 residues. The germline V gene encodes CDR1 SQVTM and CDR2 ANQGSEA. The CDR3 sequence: CSVGTGGNTEAFF. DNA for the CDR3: TGCAGCGTTGGGACAGGGGGGAACACTGAAGCTTTCTTT.

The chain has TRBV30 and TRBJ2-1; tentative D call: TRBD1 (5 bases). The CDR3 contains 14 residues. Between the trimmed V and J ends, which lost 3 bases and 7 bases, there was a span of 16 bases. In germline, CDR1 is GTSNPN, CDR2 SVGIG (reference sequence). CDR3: CAWRQEWSGNEQFF. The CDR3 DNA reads TGTGCCTGGAGACAGGAGTGGAGTGGGAATGAGCAGTTCTTC.

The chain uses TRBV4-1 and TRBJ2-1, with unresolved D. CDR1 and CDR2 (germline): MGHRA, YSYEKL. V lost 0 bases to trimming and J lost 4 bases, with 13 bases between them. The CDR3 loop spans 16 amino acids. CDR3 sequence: CASSQDYPGAYNEQFF. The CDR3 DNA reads TGCGCCAGCAGCCAAGATTACCCAGGCGCGTACAATGAGCAGTTCTTC.

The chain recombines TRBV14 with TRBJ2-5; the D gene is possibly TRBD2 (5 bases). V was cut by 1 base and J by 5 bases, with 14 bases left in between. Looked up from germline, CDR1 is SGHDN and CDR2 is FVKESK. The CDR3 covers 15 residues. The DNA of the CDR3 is TGTGCCAGCAGCCAAGTGATTGCGGGTATCGAGACCCAGTACTTC. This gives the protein CASSQVIAGIETQYF.

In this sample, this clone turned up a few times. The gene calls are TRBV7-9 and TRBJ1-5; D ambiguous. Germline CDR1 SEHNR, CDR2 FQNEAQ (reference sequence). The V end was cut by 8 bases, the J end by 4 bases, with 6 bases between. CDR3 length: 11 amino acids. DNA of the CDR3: TGTGCCAGCGGGTATAATCAGCCCCAGCATTTT. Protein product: CASGYNQPQHF. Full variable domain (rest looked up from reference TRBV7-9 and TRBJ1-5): DTGVSQNPRHKITKRGQNVTFRCDPISEHNRLYWYRQTLGQGPEFLTYFQNEAQLEKSRLLSDRFSAERPKGSFSTLEIQRTEQGDSAMYLCASGYNQPQHFGDGTRLSIL.